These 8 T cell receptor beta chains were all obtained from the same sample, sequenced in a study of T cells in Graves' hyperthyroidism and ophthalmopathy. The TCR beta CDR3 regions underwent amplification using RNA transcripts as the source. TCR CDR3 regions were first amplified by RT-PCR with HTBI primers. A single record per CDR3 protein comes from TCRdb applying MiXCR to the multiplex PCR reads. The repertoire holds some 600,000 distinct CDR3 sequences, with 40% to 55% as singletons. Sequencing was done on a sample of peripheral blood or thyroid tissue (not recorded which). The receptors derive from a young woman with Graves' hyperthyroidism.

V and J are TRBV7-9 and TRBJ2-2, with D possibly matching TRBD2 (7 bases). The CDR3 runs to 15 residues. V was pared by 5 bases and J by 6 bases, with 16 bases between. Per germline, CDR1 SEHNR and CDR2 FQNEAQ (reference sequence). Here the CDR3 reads CASSQKGGGPGELFF. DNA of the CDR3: TGTGCCAGCAGCCAAAAGGGGGGAGGGCCCGGGGAGCTGTTTTTT.

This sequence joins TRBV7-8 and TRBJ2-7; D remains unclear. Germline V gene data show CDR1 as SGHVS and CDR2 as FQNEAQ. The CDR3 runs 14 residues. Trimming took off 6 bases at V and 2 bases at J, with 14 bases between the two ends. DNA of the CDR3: TGTGCCAGCAGGAGAGTTGGCGTCGCCTACGAGCAGTACTTC. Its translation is CASRRVGVAYEQYF. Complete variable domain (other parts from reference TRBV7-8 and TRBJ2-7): GAGVSQSPRYKVAKRGQDVALRCDPISGHVSLFWYQQALGQGPEFLTYFQNEAQLDKSGLPSDRFFAERPEGSVSTLKIQRTQQEDSAVYLCASRRVGVAYEQYFGPGTRLTVT.

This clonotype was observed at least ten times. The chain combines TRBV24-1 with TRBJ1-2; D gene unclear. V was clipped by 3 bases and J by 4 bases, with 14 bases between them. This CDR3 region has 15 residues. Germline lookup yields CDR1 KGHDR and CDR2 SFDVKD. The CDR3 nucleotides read TGTGCCACCAGTGATCCCACGGCGGGGAGCTATGGCTACACCTTC. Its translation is CATSDPTAGSYGYTF.

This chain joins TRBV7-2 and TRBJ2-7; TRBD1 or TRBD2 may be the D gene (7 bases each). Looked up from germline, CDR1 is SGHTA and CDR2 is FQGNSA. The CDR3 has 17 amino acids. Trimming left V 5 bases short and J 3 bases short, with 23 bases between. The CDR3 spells CASSPGGVWTSDYEQYF. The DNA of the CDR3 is TGTGCCAGCAGCCCAGGGGGGGTGTGGACTAGTGACTACGAGCAGTACTTC.

The CDR3: CASSSGRDYGEGGYTF. The CDR3 DNA sequence: TGTGCCAGCAGCTCCGGAAGGGATTATGGAGAGGGGGGCTACACCTTC. The chain links TRBV7-8 to TRBJ1-2; D is possibly TRBD1 (5 bases). This CDR3 is built from 16 residues. Germline CDR1 is SGHVS and CDR2 is FQNEAQ. Between the trimmed V and J ends, which lost 4 bases and 8 bases, there was a span of 23 bases.

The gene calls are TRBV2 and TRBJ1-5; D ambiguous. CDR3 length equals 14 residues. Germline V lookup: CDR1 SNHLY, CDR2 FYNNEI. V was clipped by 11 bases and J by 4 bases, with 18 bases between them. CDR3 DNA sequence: TGTGCCCCAAGGGAGGGTCTGAGGAATCAGCCCCAGCATTTT. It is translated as CAPREGLRNQPQHF.

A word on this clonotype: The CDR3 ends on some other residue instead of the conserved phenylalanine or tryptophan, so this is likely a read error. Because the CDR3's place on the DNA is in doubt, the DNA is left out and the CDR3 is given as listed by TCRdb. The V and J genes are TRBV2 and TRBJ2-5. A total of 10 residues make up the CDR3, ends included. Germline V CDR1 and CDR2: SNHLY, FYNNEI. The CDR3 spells CASSGRRSNT.

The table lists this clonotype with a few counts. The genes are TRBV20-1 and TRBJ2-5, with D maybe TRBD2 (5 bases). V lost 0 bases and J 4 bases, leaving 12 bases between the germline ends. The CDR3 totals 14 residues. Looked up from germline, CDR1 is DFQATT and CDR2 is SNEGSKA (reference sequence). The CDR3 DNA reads TGCAGTGCTAGAGATGATTTGGGAGCAGAGACCCAGTACTTC. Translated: CSARDDLGAETQYF.